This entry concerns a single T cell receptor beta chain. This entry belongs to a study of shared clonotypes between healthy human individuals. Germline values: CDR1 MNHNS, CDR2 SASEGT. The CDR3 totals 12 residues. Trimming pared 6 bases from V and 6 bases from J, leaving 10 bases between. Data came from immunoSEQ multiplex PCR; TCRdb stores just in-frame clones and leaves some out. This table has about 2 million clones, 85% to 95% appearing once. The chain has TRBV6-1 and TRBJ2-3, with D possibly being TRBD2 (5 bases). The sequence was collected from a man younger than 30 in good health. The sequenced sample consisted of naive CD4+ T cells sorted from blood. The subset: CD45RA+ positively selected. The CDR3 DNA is TGTGCCAGCAGACCAATAGCGGATACGCAGTATTTT. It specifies CASRPIADTQYF.